The 16 T cell receptor beta chains given below trace back to one sample, sequenced in a study of cytomegalovirus exposure and HLA in healthy donors. The PCR contained 60 Vbeta and 13 Jbeta primers. The protocol was immunoSEQ multiplex PCR, while the TCRdb copy is restricted to in-frame clones and leaves out a portion. This table has roughly 100,000 clones, about 9.5% appearing once. Source material: PBMCs. All receptors come from a man aged 40-49 years in good health and CMV-seropositive.

The table lists this clone with a few counts. The rearrangement links TRBV5-1 to TRBJ2-7; TRBD2 matches 10 bases. Looked up from germline, CDR1 is SGHRS and CDR2 is YFSETQ. J gave up 3 bases and V 0 bases, and 3 bases lay outside the gene matches. This CDR3 spans 15 amino acids. CDR3 sequence reads: CASSLVASGSYEQYF. The CDR3 DNA is TGCGCCAGCAGCTTGGTGGCTAGCGGGAGCTACGAGCAGTACTTC. The variable domain in full, with the rest retrieved from reference TRBV5-1 and TRBJ2-7, is KAGVTQTPRYLIKTRGQQVTLSCSPISGHRSVSWYQQTPGQGLQFLFEYFSETQRNKGNFPGRFSGRQFSNSRSEMNVSTLELGDSALYLCASSLVASGSYEQYFGPGTRLTVT.

V and J are TRBV5-1 and TRBJ2-1; 10 bases line up with TRBD2. The J segment lost 8 bases and the V segment lost 0 bases, leaving 11 bases of the junction unmatched. The CDR3 loop spans 17 amino acids. CDR1 is SGHRS, CDR2 YFSETQ, per germline. The CDR3 sequence is CASSLDRTSGIGYEQFF. The DNA of the CDR3 is TGCGCCAGCAGCTTGGACCGAACTAGCGGGATCGGATATGAGCAGTTCTTC.

This clone was seen only a few times. The chain uses TRBV2 and TRBJ1-1, with a possible D match to TRBD1 (6 bases). The CDR3 has 18 residues. Germline CDR1 and CDR2: SNHLY and FYNNEI. V was clipped by 5 bases and J by 0 bases, with 22 bases between them. The CDR3 reads CASSSFGQPTPMNTEAFF. CDR3 nucleotides: TGTGCCAGCAGTAGCTTCGGACAGCCTACCCCTATGAACACTGAAGCTTTCTTT. The full variable domain, completed using reference TRBV2 and TRBJ1-1, is EPEVTQTPSHQVTQMGQEVILRCVPISNHLYFYWYRQILGQKVEFLVSFYNNEISEKSEIFDDQFSVERPDGSNFTLKIRSTKLEDSAMYFCASSSFGQPTPMNTEAFFGQGTRLTVV.

The V gene is TRBV19, the J gene TRBJ1-4; D call uncertain. CDR3 size: 14 residues. Looked up from germline, CDR1 is LNHDA and CDR2 is SQIVND (reference sequence). Trimming left V 5 bases short and J 4 bases short, with 11 bases between. CDR3 amino acids: CASSARLINEKLFF. The DNA of the CDR3 is TGTGCCAGTAGTGCCAGGCTGATTAATGAAAAACTGTTTTTT.

In this sample, this clone turned up a few times. The chain carries TRBV6-1 and TRBJ2-1; the match to TRBD1 covers 12 bases. With 11 bases clipped from V and 2 bases from J, the junction kept 4 bases outside the gene matches. This CDR3 is built from 14 residues. The germline CDR1 and CDR2 sequences are MNHNS and SASEGT. The DNA for the CDR3 is TGTGCCGGGGGACAGGGGGCCCCCTACAATGAGCAGTTCTTC. Translation: CAGGQGAPYNEQFF.

V and J are TRBV7-3 and TRBJ1-1; 10 nucleotides agree with TRBD1. V dropped 5 bases and J dropped 4; count of bases not matched to a gene: 4. The CDR3 has 14 amino acids. From germline, CDR1 is SGHTA and CDR2 FQGTGA. Here the CDR3 DNA reads TGTGCCAGCAGCGTCGACAGGGGGCCCACTGAAGCTTTCTTT. This gives the protein CASSVDRGPTEAFF.

The rearrangement uses TRBV5-1 and TRBJ2-7, with D possibly being TRBD2 (6 bases). CDR1 is SGHRS, CDR2 YFSETQ, per germline. Trimming took 6 bases from V and 3 from J, leaving 13 bases between them. This CDR3 has 13 residues. The CDR3 sequence is CASNAGIGYEQYF. The CDR3 DNA sequence: TGCGCCAGCAATGCGGGAATTGGCTACGAGCAGTACTTC.

The chain is built from TRBV4-1 and TRBJ1-4; 7 nucleotides match TRBD1. CDR3 length equals 18 residues. Losses at the gene ends were 3 bases for V and 0 bases for J; bases not matched to a gene: 10. Germline CDR1 reads MGHRA; CDR2 reads YSYEKL. The CDR3 DNA sequence: TGCGCCAGCAGCCAGGTGGGGGACAGAGATGCAACTAATGAAAAACTGTTTTTT. It codes for CASSQVGDRDATNEKLFF.

V usage is TRBV7-3 and J usage is TRBJ2-7; 7 bases are shared with TRBD2. This CDR3 contains 14 residues. Trimming at V came to 5 bases and at J to 2 bases, leaving 6 bases not matched to a gene. Looked up from germline, CDR1 is SGHTA and CDR2 is FQGTGA. Here the CDR3 DNA reads TGTGCCAGCAGCCCGGCGGGGGATGCCTACGAGCAGTACTTC. It encodes CASSPAGDAYEQYF. Looking up the rest from reference TRBV7-3 and TRBJ2-7 gives the full variable domain: GAGVSQTPSNKVTEKGKYVELRCDPISGHTALYWYRQSLGQGPEFLIYFQGTGAADDSGLPNDRFFAVRPEGSVSTLKIQRTERGDSAVYLCASSPAGDAYEQYFGPGTRLTVT.

V usage is TRBV19 and J usage is TRBJ1-2; D remains ambiguous. V was cut by 4 bases and J by 0 bases, with 12 bases left in between. The CDR3 has 15 amino acids. Germline V gene lookup returns CDR1 LNHDA and CDR2 SQIVND (reference sequence). In DNA, the CDR3 is TGTGCCAGTAGTAGCACCGGGAGCGCTAACTATGGCTACACCTTC. This codes for CASSSTGSANYGYTF.

This chain links TRBV13 with TRBJ2-1; 13 bases are shared with TRBD2. Germline V CDR1 and CDR2: PRHDT, FYEKMQ (reference sequence). The V gene end was trimmed by 5 bases and the J gene end by 8 bases; junction bases not matched to a gene: 9. The CDR3 consists of 16 residues. This chain's CDR3 is CASSQPGLAGIDEQFF. DNA for the CDR3: TGTGCCAGCAGCCAACCGGGACTAGCGGGAATCGATGAGCAGTTCTTC. The whole variable domain, remainder taken from reference TRBV13 and TRBJ2-1, is AAGVIQSPRHLIKEKRETATLKCYPIPRHDTVYWYQQGPGQDPQFLISFYEKMQSDKGSIPDRFSAQQFSDYHSELNMSSLELGDSALYFCASSQPGLAGIDEQFFGPGTRLTVL.

The table lists this clone with a few counts. This sequence joins TRBV5-4 and TRBJ1-6; 9 bases agree with TRBD1. CDR3 length equals 15 residues. V shed 0 bases and J 7 bases; nucleotides not matched to a gene: 2. Germline V gene sequence: CDR1 SGHNT, CDR2 YYREEE (reference sequence). The CDR3 bases are TGTGCCAGCAGCTTGGTAGGACAGGGGAATTCACCCCTCCACTTT. This codes for CASSLVGQGNSPLHF.

The rearrangement joins TRBV10-3 to TRBJ1-5, with 7 positions matching TRBD1. This CDR3 region has 13 residues. Germline trimming cut 4 bases from V and 7 bases from J; bases unmatched to any gene: 4. In germline, CDR1 is ENHRY, CDR2 SYGVKD. This chain's CDR3 is CAISVDRDQPQHF. The CDR3 region has the DNA TGTGCCATCAGTGTAGACAGGGACCAGCCCCAGCATTTT.

V is TRBV27 and J is TRBJ2-7, with 15 bases matching TRBD2. The CDR3 contains 15 residues. V dropped 6 bases and J dropped 3; count of bases not matched to a gene: 3. Germline CDR1 reads MNHEY; CDR2 reads SMNVEV (reference sequence). CDR3 DNA sequence: TGTGCCAGCAGCGAGGGACTAGCGGGAGGCTACGAGCAGTACTTC. This codes for CASSEGLAGGYEQYF.

The rearrangement joins TRBV7-6 to TRBJ1-3, with D tentatively TRBD1 (5 bases). The germline V gene encodes CDR1 SGHVS and CDR2 FNYEAQ. Trimming removed 0 bases from V and 8 bases from J, with 11 bases in between. This CDR3 has 14 residues. The CDR3 loop is CASSLATAGDTIYF. Written as DNA, the CDR3 is TGTGCCAGCAGCTTAGCGACAGCGGGGGACACCATATATTTT.

This clone was picked up a small number of times. J is TRBJ2-1 and V is TRBV28; 14 nucleotides line up with TRBD2. Germline V gene data show CDR1 as MDHEN and CDR2 as SYDVKM. The CDR3 covers 16 residues. The J segment lost 4 bases and the V segment lost 11 bases, leaving 10 bases of the junction unmatched. Written as DNA, the CDR3 is TGTGCCTGCCGGACTAGCGGGAGGTTAAAGTACAATGAGCAGTTCTTC. It yields the protein CACRTSGRLKYNEQFF. The full variable domain, in which reference TRBV28 and TRBJ2-1 provide the parts outside the CDR3, is DVKVTQSSRYLVKRTGEKVFLECVQDMDHENMFWYRQDPGLGLRLIYFSYDVKMKEKGDIPEGYSVSREKKERFSLILESASTNQTSMYLCACRTSGRLKYNEQFFGPGTRLTVL.